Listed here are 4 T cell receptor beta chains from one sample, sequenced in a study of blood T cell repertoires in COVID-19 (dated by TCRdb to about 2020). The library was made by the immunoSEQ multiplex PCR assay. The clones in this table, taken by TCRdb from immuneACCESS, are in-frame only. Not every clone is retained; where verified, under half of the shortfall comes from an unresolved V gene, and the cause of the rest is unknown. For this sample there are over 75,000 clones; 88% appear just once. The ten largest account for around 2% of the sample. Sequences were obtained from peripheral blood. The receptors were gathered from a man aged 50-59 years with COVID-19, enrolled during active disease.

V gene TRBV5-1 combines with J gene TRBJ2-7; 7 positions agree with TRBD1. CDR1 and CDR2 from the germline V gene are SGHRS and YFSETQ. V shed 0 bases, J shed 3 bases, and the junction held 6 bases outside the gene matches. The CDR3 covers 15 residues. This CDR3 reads CASSLALRGLYEQYF. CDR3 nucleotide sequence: TGCGCCAGCAGCTTGGCCCTAAGGGGGCTCTACGAGCAGTACTTC. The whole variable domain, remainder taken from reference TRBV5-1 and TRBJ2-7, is KAGVTQTPRYLIKTRGQQVTLSCSPISGHRSVSWYQQTPGQGLQFLFEYFSETQRNKGNFPGRFSGRQFSNSRSEMNVSTLELGDSALYLCASSLALRGLYEQYFGPGTRLTVT.

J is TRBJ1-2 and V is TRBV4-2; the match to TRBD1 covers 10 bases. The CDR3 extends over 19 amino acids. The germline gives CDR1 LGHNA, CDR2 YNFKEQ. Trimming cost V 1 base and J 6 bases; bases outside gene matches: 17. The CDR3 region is CASSQVSSETGGMVHGYTF. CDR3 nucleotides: TGTGCCAGCAGCCAAGTATCGTCGGAGACAGGGGGCATGGTGCATGGCTACACCTTC.

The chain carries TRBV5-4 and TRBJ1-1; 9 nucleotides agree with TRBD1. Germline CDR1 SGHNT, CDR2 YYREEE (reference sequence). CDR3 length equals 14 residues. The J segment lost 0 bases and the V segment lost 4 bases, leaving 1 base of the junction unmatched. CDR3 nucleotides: TGTGCCAGCAGCGACAGGGGGGTGAACACTGAAGCTTTCTTT. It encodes CASSDRGVNTEAFF.

The CDR3 loop is CASSLTGDYNSPLHF. The CDR3 DNA is TGTGCCAGCAGCCTTACCGGGGACTATAATTCACCCCTCCACTTT. The chain is built from TRBV9 and TRBJ1-6, with D uncertain. Per the germline V gene, CDR1 is SGDLS and CDR2 is YYNGEE. The length of the CDR3 is 15 residues. V lost 4 bases to trimming and J lost 3 bases, with 11 bases between them.